The clone carrying this T cell receptor beta chain was seen ten or more times. Its specificity is not known. TCRdb re-derived calls from the 5' RACE reads in MiXCR, one entry per CDR3 protein. The repertoire holds some 240,000 distinct CDR3 sequences, with 8% to 9.5% as singletons. This entry belongs to a study of CD8 T cells in ankylosing spondylitis. The CDR3 spans 14 residues. V gave up 0 bases and J gave up 7 bases, with 13 bases separating them. Germline V gives CDR1 SGHRS, CDR2 YFSETQ. General study findings and limits: Reports of some motif variants in reactive arthritis synovial fluid and blood predate this one. Peripheral blood held disease-linked clones only at relatively low frequency, and these were CD8+.

This receptor was obtained from a male donor with ankylosing spondylitis or in good health (not recorded which). This chain links TRBV5-1 with TRBJ1-1; D might be TRBD1 (5 bases). Specimen: blood, either unsorted or a sorted T cell fraction (not recorded which). CDR3 nucleotide sequence: TGCGCCAGCAGCTTGGAACCTGGGGGGAGTGAAGCTTTCTTT. Its translation: CASSLEPGGSEAFF.